Listed below are T cell receptor beta chains from one sample, sequenced in a study of shared clonotypes between healthy human individuals. Sequenced by immunoSEQ multiplex PCR; TCRdb stores in-frame clones only, minus some. This sample yields hundreds of thousands of clones, of which 95% to 98% are seen a single time; 0.057% belongs to the top ten. Sequenced: naive CD4+ T cells sorted from blood. These receptors originate from a woman aged 30 to 39 in good health. Both conserved end residues are part of each CDR3. Fields, in order: J gene, D gene, clone size, V gene, CDR3 DNA, CDR3 protein. D genes are given only for firm matches. Clone size is given for some rows only: seen once, a few or many times, or a class if the clone is expanded.

TRBJ2-6	TRBD1	.	TRBV5-4	TGTGCCAGCACCAGGGACAGGGCTGGGGCCAACGTCCTGACTTTC	CASTRDRAGANVLTF
TRBJ2-7	.	.	TRBV19	TGTGCCAGTAGTATAGATCTAAGGTACGAGCAGTACTTC	CASSIDLRYEQYF
TRBJ2-7	.	.	TRBV6-5	TGTGCCAGCAGTTACTCGATGAACTACCCCTACGAGCAGTACTTC	CASSYSMNYPYEQYF
TRBJ2-1	TRBD2	.	TRBV4-1	TGCGCCAGCAGCCACGGTACTAGGCGGGAGGGCCCTGAGCAGTTCTTC	CASSHGTRREGPEQFF
TRBJ2-7	TRBD2	.	TRBV27	TGTGCCAGCAGTTTCGAGCGCGGGAGGGCCTACGAGCAGTACTTC	CASSFERGRAYEQYF
TRBJ2-1	TRBD1	.	TRBV10-2	TGCGCCAGCAGCCCCTTGACAGGGGGCAATGAGCAGTTCTTC	CASSPLTGGNEQFF
TRBJ2-7	TRBD2	.	TRBV13	TGTGCCAGCAGCTCACCCCGAAGGACTAGCGGTTCCTACGAGCAGTACTTC	CASSSPRRTSGSYEQYF
TRBJ2-3	.	.	TRBV5-1	TGCGCCAGCAGCGAACCTTGGGACCAACGCACAGATACGCAGTATTTT	CASSEPWDQRTDTQYF
TRBJ2-2	.	once	TRBV19	TGTGCCAGTAGTTTACTCGTAAACACCGGGGAGCTGTTTTTT	CASSLLVNTGELFF
TRBJ2-2	.	once	TRBV18	TGTGCCAGCTCCCCCGGACAGTCCTCCGGGGAGCTGTTTTTT	CASSPGQSSGELFF
TRBJ2-1	.	.	TRBV27	TGTGCCAGCAGCCTGGGTGGGGTCGCCAATGAGCAGTTCTTC	CASSLGGVANEQFF
TRBJ1-2	TRBD1	.	TRBV30	TGTGCCGCCGGGACAGACTATAACTATGGCTACACCTTC	CAAGTDYNYGYTF
TRBJ1-2	.	.	TRBV7-9	TGTGCCAGCAGCTTCGGTCAGGACCCGACCTATGGCTACACCTTC	CASSFGQDPTYGYTF
TRBJ1-2	.	.	TRBV19	TGTGCCAGTGTCACAGGAGGCTATGGCTACACCTTC	CASVTGGYGYTF
TRBJ2-5	.	.	TRBV2	TGTGCCAGCAGTGAGAGGGGTAGGACCCAGTACTTC	CASSERGRTQYF
TRBJ2-5	.	.	TRBV28	TGTGCCAGCAGGCAAGTGACAACCCAGTACTTC	CASRQVTTQYF
TRBJ1-5	.	.	TRBV15	TGTGCCACCCTTGGAGGGGGGAGTCAATATAGCAATCAGCCCCAGCATTTT	CATLGGGSQYSNQPQHF
TRBJ2-1	TRBD2	once	TRBV11-2	TGTGCCAGCAGCGCAACTAGCGGGAGAGGTGAGCAGTTCTTC	CASSATSGRGEQFF
TRBJ2-3	.	.	TRBV5-1	TGCGCCAGCAGCTTGGGACAAACCACCACAGATACGCAGTATTTT	CASSLGQTTTDTQYF
TRBJ1-5	.	.	TRBV5-5	TGTGCCAGCAGCTGGGGACGGGATGGACAGCCCCAGCATTTT	CASSWGRDGQPQHF
TRBJ2-7	.	.	TRBV6-5	TGTGCCAGCAGCCGCACAGGGAATGAACCCTACGAGCAGTACTTC	CASSRTGNEPYEQYF
TRBJ2-1	.	.	TRBV25-1	TGTGCCAGCAGTGAATTCAGGGACTACAATGAGCAGTTCTTC	CASSEFRDYNEQFF
TRBJ1-5	.	.	TRBV5-1	TGCGCCAGCAGCTTCTCAGGGTATGATCAGCCCCAGCATTTT	CASSFSGYDQPQHF
TRBJ2-7	TRBD2	once	TRBV2	TGTGCCAGCAGTCCCGTTACCCGCGGGAGAACAGGCGAGCAGTACTTC	CASSPVTRGRTGEQYF
TRBJ2-7	.	.	TRBV7-2	TGTGCCAGCAGCTTAGGGCAGGAGTACGAGCAGTACTTC	CASSLGQEYEQYF
TRBJ2-3	.	.	TRBV7-9	TGTGCCAGCAGCTTGGGGGCGGGGTTTAGCACAGATACGCAGTATTTT	CASSLGAGFSTDTQYF
TRBJ1-2	.	.	TRBV28	TGTGCCTCCCGGGAGGGTGGCAATGGCTACACCTTC	CASREGGNGYTF
TRBJ2-7	TRBD2	.	TRBV5-1	TGCGCCAGCAGCCCTGGGACGGGACTAGCGGGAGGGGAGCAGTACTTC	CASSPGTGLAGGEQYF